The rows below give T cell receptor beta chains drawn from one sample of a study of blood T cell repertoires in COVID-19. The data were produced by immunoSEQ multiplex PCR, yet TCRdb's version contains in-frame clones alone and is incomplete. The profile shows roughly 200,000 clones, about 83% of them singletons. Material: PBMCs or T cells enriched from blood (not recorded which). The receptor set was obtained from a young woman who had been exposed to COVID-19. The CDR3 runs from the conserved cysteine through the conserved F or W. Fields, in order: D gene, clone size, V gene, CDR3 length, J gene, CDR3 protein, CDR3 DNA. D genes are given only for firm matches. Size is omitted from some rows. Given values are once, few, many or a class for expanded clones.

d_gene: TRBD1
abundance: NA
v_gene: TRBV9
len: 14
j_gene: TRBJ1-5
CDR3aa: CASSAGQENQPQHF
CDR3nt: TGTGCCAGCAGCGCGGGACAGGAGAATCAGCCCCAGCATTTT

d_gene: TRBD1
abundance: NA
v_gene: TRBV10-2
len: 15
j_gene: TRBJ1-5
CDR3aa: CASSVDRGRNQPQHF
CDR3nt: TGCGCCAGCAGTGTAGACAGGGGACGCAATCAGCCCCAGCATTTT

d_gene: TRBD1
abundance: NA
v_gene: TRBV6-5
len: 16
j_gene: TRBJ1-4
CDR3aa: CASSYSLGGVNEKLFF
CDR3nt: TGTGCCAGCAGTTACTCCCTAGGGGGCGTTAATGAAAAACTGTTTTTT

d_gene: TRBD1
abundance: NA
v_gene: TRBV2
len: 15
j_gene: TRBJ1-4
CDR3aa: CASSLQGATNEKLFF
CDR3nt: TGTGCCAGCAGCCTACAGGGGGCAACTAATGAAAAACTGTTTTTT

d_gene: NA
abundance: few
v_gene: TRBV11-2
len: 15
j_gene: TRBJ1-2
CDR3aa: CASSLGIMSNYGYTF
CDR3nt: TGTGCCAGCAGCTTAGGTATAATGTCTAACTATGGCTACACCTTC

d_gene: TRBD1
abundance: NA
v_gene: TRBV3-1/TRBV3-2
len: 15
j_gene: TRBJ1-1
CDR3aa: CASRHRGLGNTEAFF
CDR3nt: TGTGCCAGCAGGCACAGGGGATTAGGGAACACTGAAGCTTTCTTT

d_gene: TRBD1
abundance: NA
v_gene: TRBV5-4
len: 16
j_gene: TRBJ1-2
CDR3aa: CASSLLGQGLDYGYTF
CDR3nt: TGTGCCAGCAGCTTACTCGGACAGGGCCTTGACTATGGCTACACCTTC

d_gene: NA
abundance: NA
v_gene: TRBV7-7
len: 14
j_gene: TRBJ2-2
CDR3aa: CASSLERGSGELFF
CDR3nt: TGTGCCAGCAGCTTAGAGAGGGGGTCCGGGGAGCTGTTTTTT

d_gene: TRBD1
abundance: NA
v_gene: TRBV27
len: 15
j_gene: TRBJ1-1
CDR3aa: CASSLSPGGGTEAFF
CDR3nt: TGTGCCAGCAGTTTATCCCCAGGGGGAGGCACTGAAGCTTTCTTT

d_gene: TRBD2
abundance: NA
v_gene: TRBV9
len: 16
j_gene: TRBJ2-2
CDR3aa: CASSVGGGATAGELFF
CDR3nt: TGTGCCAGCAGCGTGGGCGGGGGGGCCACGGCCGGGGAGCTGTTTTTT

d_gene: NA
abundance: few
v_gene: TRBV5-4
len: 14
j_gene: TRBJ1-1
CDR3aa: CASSLGGWDTEAFF
CDR3nt: TGTGCCAGCAGCTTGGGGGGCTGGGACACTGAAGCTTTCTTT

d_gene: TRBD1
abundance: few
v_gene: TRBV7-3
len: 14
j_gene: TRBJ2-2
CDR3aa: CASSSTGAAGELFF
CDR3nt: TGTGCCAGCAGCTCGACAGGGGCGGCCGGGGAGCTGTTTTTT

d_gene: NA
abundance: NA
v_gene: TRBV3-1/TRBV3-2
len: 17
j_gene: TRBJ2-5
CDR3aa: CASSQGSGRGHQETQYF
CDR3nt: TGTGCCAGCAGCCAAGGTTCGGGGCGGGGGCACCAAGAGACCCAGTACTTC

d_gene: NA
abundance: NA
v_gene: TRBV5-4
len: 13
j_gene: TRBJ2-7
CDR3aa: CASSRPPEGEQYF
CDR3nt: TGTGCCAGCAGCAGACCCCCCGAGGGCGAGCAGTACTTC

d_gene: NA
abundance: NA
v_gene: TRBV29-1
len: 12
j_gene: TRBJ2-3
CDR3aa: CSVRQTEGTQYF
CDR3nt: TGCAGCGTTCGACAAACGGAAGGTACGCAGTATTTT

d_gene: TRBD1
abundance: NA
v_gene: TRBV29-1
len: 12
j_gene: TRBJ1-2
CDR3aa: CSSGGTVDGYTF
CDR3nt: TGCAGTTCTGGAGGGACAGTCGATGGCTACACCTTC

d_gene: NA
abundance: NA
v_gene: TRBV18
len: 13
j_gene: TRBJ1-3
CDR3aa: CASSPPGENTIYF
CDR3nt: TGTGCCAGCTCACCCCCCGGGGAAAACACCATATATTTT

d_gene: NA
abundance: NA
v_gene: TRBV10-2
len: 13
j_gene: TRBJ2-2
CDR3aa: CASMGHFGGELFF
CDR3nt: TGCGCCAGCATGGGGCATTTCGGCGGGGAGCTGTTTTTT

d_gene: TRBD1
abundance: many
v_gene: TRBV6-4
len: 15
j_gene: TRBJ1-2
CDR3aa: CASSDTPQGIYGYTF
CDR3nt: TGTGCCAGCAGTGACACCCCACAGGGGATCTATGGCTACACCTTC

d_gene: TRBD1
abundance: NA
v_gene: TRBV7-9
len: 15
j_gene: TRBJ1-6
CDR3aa: CASSRRDRETSPLHF
CDR3nt: TGTGCCAGCAGCCGCCGGGACAGGGAAACTTCACCCCTCCACTTT

d_gene: NA
abundance: NA
v_gene: TRBV6-2/TRBV6-3
len: 14
j_gene: TRBJ2-5
CDR3aa: CASSPLVLQETQYF
CDR3nt: TGTGCCAGCAGTCCCCTAGTGTTACAAGAGACCCAGTACTTC

d_gene: NA
abundance: NA
v_gene: TRBV18
len: 13
j_gene: TRBJ1-4
CDR3aa: CASSPPAGEKLFF
CDR3nt: TGTGCCAGCTCACCACCGGCAGGTGAAAAACTGTTTTTT

d_gene: NA
abundance: NA
v_gene: TRBV4-1
len: 15
j_gene: TRBJ1-2
CDR3aa: CASSQETQTFYGYTF
CDR3nt: TGCGCCAGCAGCCAAGAGACACAGACATTCTATGGCTACACCTTC

d_gene: TRBD1
abundance: once
v_gene: TRBV6-1
len: 14
j_gene: TRBJ2-7
CDR3aa: CASSELTGGREQYF
CDR3nt: TGTGCCAGCAGTGAACTGACAGGGGGTAGAGAGCAGTACTTC

d_gene: NA
abundance: few
v_gene: TRBV12-5
len: 15
j_gene: TRBJ1-1
CDR3aa: CASGLVLGRGTEAFF
CDR3nt: TGTGCTAGTGGTTTGGTACTTGGCAGGGGCACTGAAGCTTTCTTT

d_gene: NA
abundance: NA
v_gene: TRBV7-2
len: 15
j_gene: TRBJ2-3
CDR3aa: CASSFRGVHTDTQYF
CDR3nt: TGTGCCAGCAGCTTCAGGGGGGTACACACAGATACGCAGTATTTT

d_gene: TRBD2
abundance: NA
v_gene: TRBV19
len: 16
j_gene: TRBJ2-1
CDR3aa: CASSIVTSGGLNEQFF
CDR3nt: TGTGCCAGTAGTATAGTTACTAGCGGGGGGCTAAATGAGCAGTTCTTC

d_gene: NA
abundance: NA
v_gene: TRBV6-4
len: 15
j_gene: TRBJ2-3
CDR3aa: CASSDVLGGTDTQYF
CDR3nt: TGTGCCAGCAGCGACGTCCTGGGGGGAACAGATACGCAGTATTTT

d_gene: NA
abundance: NA
v_gene: TRBV6-5
len: 13
j_gene: TRBJ1-1
CDR3aa: CASTALTNTEAFF
CDR3nt: TGTGCCAGCACTGCGCTAACGAACACTGAAGCTTTCTTT

d_gene: NA
abundance: NA
v_gene: TRBV4-3
len: 17
j_gene: TRBJ2-3
CDR3aa: CASSQGLATTRTDTQYF
CDR3nt: TGCGCCAGCAGCCAAGGTTTAGCGACTACCCGCACAGATACGCAGTATTTT

d_gene: NA
abundance: NA
v_gene: TRBV5-8
len: 14
j_gene: TRBJ1-1
CDR3aa: CASSLQRVNTEAFF
CDR3nt: TGTGCCAGCAGCTTGCAGAGGGTGAACACTGAAGCTTTCTTT

d_gene: TRBD1
abundance: once
v_gene: TRBV15
len: 14
j_gene: TRBJ1-6
CDR3aa: CATSFRQGDSPLHF
CDR3nt: TGTGCCACCAGCTTCCGACAGGGCGATTCACCCCTCCACTTT

d_gene: NA
abundance: NA
v_gene: TRBV7-3
len: 15
j_gene: TRBJ1-1
CDR3aa: CASSLVRGKNTEAFF
CDR3nt: TGTGCCAGCAGCTTAGTTAGGGGAAAGAACACTGAAGCTTTCTTT